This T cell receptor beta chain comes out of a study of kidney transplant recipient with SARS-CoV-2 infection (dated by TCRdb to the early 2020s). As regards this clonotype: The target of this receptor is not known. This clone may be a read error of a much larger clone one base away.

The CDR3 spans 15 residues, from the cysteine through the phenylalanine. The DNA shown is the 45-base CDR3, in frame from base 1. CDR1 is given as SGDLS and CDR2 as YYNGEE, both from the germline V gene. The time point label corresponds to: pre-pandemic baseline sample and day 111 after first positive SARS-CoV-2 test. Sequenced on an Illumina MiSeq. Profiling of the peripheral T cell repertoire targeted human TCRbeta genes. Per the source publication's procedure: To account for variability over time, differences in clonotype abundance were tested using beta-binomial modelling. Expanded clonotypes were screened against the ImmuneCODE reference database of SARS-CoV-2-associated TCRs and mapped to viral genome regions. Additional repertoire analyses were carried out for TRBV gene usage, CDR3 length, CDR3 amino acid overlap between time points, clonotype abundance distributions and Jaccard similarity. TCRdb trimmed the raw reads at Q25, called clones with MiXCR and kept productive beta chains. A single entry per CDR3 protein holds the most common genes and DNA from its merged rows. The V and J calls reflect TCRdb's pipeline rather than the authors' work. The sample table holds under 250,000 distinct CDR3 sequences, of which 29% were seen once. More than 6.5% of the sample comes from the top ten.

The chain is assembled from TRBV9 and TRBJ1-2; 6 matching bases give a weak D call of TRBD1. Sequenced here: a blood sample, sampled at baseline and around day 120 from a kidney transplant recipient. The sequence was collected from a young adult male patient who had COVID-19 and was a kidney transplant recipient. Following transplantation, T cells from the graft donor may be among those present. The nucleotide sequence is TGTGTCAGCAGCCAACGGGACACCCAGAACTATGGCTACACCTTC. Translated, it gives CVSSQRDTQNYGYTF.